The 10 T cell receptor beta chains given below trace back to one sample, sequenced in a study of T-cell reconstitution after alpha-beta-depleted transplantation in children. It was with unique molecular identifiers that the TCRbeta library was prepared. TCRdb passed the PCR reads through MiXCR, listing each CDR3 protein once. The table lists fewer than 250,000 distinct CDR3 sequences, approximately 15% of them singletons. The sequenced sample was PBMCs, mostly from graft donor cells, obtained 360 days after TCRalphabeta/CD19-depleted stem cell transplant. The receptor set was obtained from a male patient between 2 and 9 years old who had a stem cell transplant for acute lymphoblastic leukemia, so the T cells may come from the graft donor.

The V call is TRBV20-1, the J call TRBJ2-3; no clear D. This CDR3 is built from 14 residues. V lost 6 bases to trimming and J lost 4 bases, with 17 bases between them. CDR1 DFQATT and CDR2 SNEGSKA come from the germline V gene (reference sequence). The CDR3 protein is CSAAGGVGADTQYF. The CDR3 region has the DNA TGCAGTGCCGCCGGTGGGGTTGGGGCAGATACGCAGTATTTT.

This clonotype was detected ten times or more. The V and J genes are TRBV12-3 or TRBV12-4 and TRBJ2-1, with TRBD2 identical over 10 bases. Unmatched junction bases numbered 5, after V lost 1 base and J lost 5 bases. The CDR3 loop spans 16 amino acids. The CDR3 DNA sequence: TGTGCCAGCAGTTTAGACGGACTAGCGGCTGACAATGAGCAGTTCTTC. Translation gives CASSLDGLAADNEQFF.

The sample holds a few counts of this clonotype. The chain combines TRBV5-5 with TRBJ1-2; D call uncertain. V was trimmed by 2 bases and J by 4 bases, leaving 15 bases between them. Germline-derived CDR1 and CDR2 are SGHKS and YYEKEE (reference sequence). There are 15 residues in the CDR3. CDR3 bases: TGTGCCAGCAGCTTATCGACTGAAGTGTCCTATGGCTACACCTTC. Its translation: CASSLSTEVSYGYTF.

This chain joins TRBV7-2 and TRBJ2-4; D perhaps matches TRBD2 (6 bases). Germline V lookup: CDR1 SGHTA, CDR2 FQGNSA. The CDR3 is made up of 15 amino acids. Trimming stripped 3 bases from V and 4 bases from J, with 13 bases between. CDR3 sequence reads: CASSLTLARKNIQYF. The CDR3 DNA sequence: TGTGCCAGCAGCTTGACTCTAGCGAGGAAAAACATTCAGTACTTC.

This clonotype has only a few counts. J is TRBJ2-5 and V is TRBV7-2; 12 bases map to TRBD2. The germline V gene encodes CDR1 SGHTA and CDR2 FQGNSA. The CDR3 totals 15 residues. The V gene end was trimmed by 5 bases and the J gene end by 2 bases; junction bases not matched to a gene: 3. CDR3 nucleotides: TGTGCCAGCAGCCGACTAGCGGGGGCGCAAGAGACCCAGTACTTC. Translating it yields CASSRLAGAQETQYF.

J is TRBJ2-4 and V is TRBV12-3 or TRBV12-4; D gene uncertain. Trimming took off 5 bases at V and 14 bases at J, with 7 bases between the two ends. CDR3 length: 9 residues. The CDR3 region has the DNA TGTGCCAGCAGTCTACTCAAGTACTTC. It translates to CASSLLKYF.

A few counts support this clonotype. The V gene is TRBV7-2, the J gene TRBJ2-7; the match to TRBD2 covers 10 bases. V lost 2 bases, J lost 0 bases, and 4 bases stayed unmatched. The CDR3 is made up of 16 amino acids. Germline CDR1 SGHTA, CDR2 FQGNSA. CDR3 region: CASSLRASGSSYEQYF. Written as DNA, the CDR3 is TGTGCCAGCAGCTTAAGGGCTAGCGGGAGCTCCTACGAGCAGTACTTC.

This clonotype has just a few counts. The chain couples TRBV6-2 or TRBV6-3 to TRBJ2-4; a weak D match, TRBD2 (6 bases). Trimming cost V 2 bases and J 1 base, with 18 bases left between them. Germline values: CDR1 MNHEY, CDR2 SVGEGT. CDR3 length: 18 residues. The CDR3 DNA reads as TGTGCCAGCAGTTACCCCCGCCTGGGGAGCGGGGCCAAAAACATTCAGTACTTC. Protein: CASSYPRLGSGAKNIQYF.

V is TRBV11-1 and J is TRBJ2-1, with 8 positions matching TRBD1. The CDR3 runs 16 residues. CDR1 is SGHAT and CDR2 is FQDESV in the germline V gene (reference sequence). With V trimmed by 4 bases and J by 12 bases, 17 bases remained unmatched. This CDR3 reads CASSYPGGAREIRQFF. CDR3 in DNA: TGTGCCAGCAGCTACCCAGGGGGCGCGCGAGAAATTAGGCAGTTCTTC.

This chain links TRBV12-3 or TRBV12-4 with TRBJ2-3, with a possible D match to TRBD1 (6 bases). The CDR3 is 14 residues long. V was cut by 3 bases and J by 5 bases, with 12 bases left in between. This CDR3 reads CASSFRRGIDTQYF. The CDR3 nucleotides are TGTGCCAGCAGTTTTCGCAGGGGTATAGATACGCAGTATTTT.